This T cell receptor beta chain was documented in a study of shared clonotypes between healthy human individuals (dated by TCRdb to about 2020). About the study as a whole: The cohort included three men and a couple of women between 18 and 49 years of age. To estimate repertoire size and how much clonotypes are shared between individuals, the study performed deep sequencing of blood TCR repertoires from a few healthy adults. Each donor's leukapheresis produced roughly between roughly 0.85 and 9.5 billion PBMCs. To increase sequencing depth and limit assay-specific biases, different laboratories used diverse techniques to prepare libraries and sequence TCR repertoires.

The study at large found these results: Because the study included only a small number of donors, the genetic and exposure-history diversity represented was limited. Sampling was restricted to blood, and TCR repertoires in tissues likely differ from the TCR repertoires found in blood. Pairwise subsampling indicated that sequencing depth was expected to affect the degree of clonotype sharing among donors.

Using the deep immunoSEQ assay, TCR CDR3 regions were amplified from genomic DNA by multiplex PCR. Extracted genomic DNA from each cell subset was distributed evenly across all wells of several immunoSEQ 96-well plates, and each plate was treated as a replicate. Each replicate PCR for unsorted PBMC received about 0.3 ug genomic DNA, equal to 25,000 to 35,000 T cell genomes. Unsorted PBMC genomic DNA was sequenced across ten immunoSEQ deep assay plates. The purified libraries were quantified using a Qubit 3.0 fluorometer, sized with a Bioanalyzer 2100, and then quantified again using the KAPA Library Quantification kit. Each immunoSEQ 96-well plate was sequenced on its own single-read 150-cycle Illumina NextSeq 550 flow cell. The study's own analysis went as follows. The immunoSEQ output contained only junctional sequences without quality scores, so filtering could not match that applied to full-length reads. To assign V/J genes and CDR3, sequences were annotated using PyIR, a Python wrapper for IgBLAST v1.9, with IMGT germline references. Reads with weak V/J assignments (E-value above 1e-6), missing CDR3, stop codons, out-of-frame junctions, or ambiguous translated residues were removed. A V3J clonotype was defined by an identical inferred V gene, J gene, and CDR3 amino acid sequence. The percentage overlap between two repertoires was calculated by dividing the number of shared unique clonotypes by the size of the smaller repertoire. RTK rarefaction, the Chao1 estimator, and Recon v2.1 estimates of unobserved clonotypes were used to assess repertoire richness. Here the immuneACCESS table is served through TCRdb, limited to in-frame sequences with V and J called. Missing clones are a known gap in these copies; in checked studies unresolved V genes cover under half, and the rest lacks a known reason. V, J and clone size are taken as reported in that table, and D and trimming were inferred from the DNA itself. This sample lists hundreds of thousands of clones; roughly 72% were detected once. Together, the top ten hold more than 10% of the sample.

Including cysteine and phenylalanine, the CDR3 has 14 amino acids. The retained sequence is limited to the CDR3, 42 bases, with the frame set at the first base. V drops 2 bases and J drops 10 bases, leaving 16 bases in between. The germline V gene yields SGHRS for CDR1 and YFSETQ for CDR2. The donors were healthy, HIV-negative adults with no recently reported acute infections or vaccinations. Every donor was a Caucasian adult living in Nashville, Tennessee, USA. For unsorted samples, 100 million or so PBMCs were counted, and genomic DNA was extracted using the QIAamp DNA Blood Mini kit. Blood was collected by leukapheresis, and PBMCs were isolated by Ficoll-Histopaque density gradient centrifugation and then cryopreserved in liquid nitrogen vapor phase. Only one count was recorded for this clone. Its specific antigen is unknown. Qualities for individual bases were not recorded, and no much larger clone is one base off.

Sequencing used PBMCs. The chain employs TRBV5-1 and TRBJ2-1; the D gene assignment is ambiguous. This receptor was obtained from a woman between 40 and 50 years old in good health. Some clones in this sample may be carry-over from other donors' samples. Here is the DNA: TGCGCCAGCAGCTTAAGAGGTTTCGGTGAGGAGCAGTTCTTC. It translates as CASSLRGFGEEQFF.